Each of the 21 T cell receptor beta chains below was sequenced from the same sample in a study of shared clonotypes between healthy human individuals. Terminally differentiated effector memory CD45RA+ cells were left out of the naive CD8 fraction, which was CD45RO-negative and positively selected for CCR7. Clones were sequenced by immunoSEQ multiplex PCR, and TCRdb holds only the in-frame ones, with some missing. The data contain about 820,000 clones, 80% to 95% of them singletons. What was sequenced was naive CD8+ T cells sorted from blood. The receptor source for this set is a man aged 25 to 40 in good health.

This chain uses TRBV4-3 with TRBJ2-1, with D hard to call. CDR1 is LGHNA and CDR2 is YSLEER in the germline V gene. V lost 0 bases and J lost 5, with 11 bases in between. This CDR3 contains 15 residues. The CDR3 loop reads CASSQDPSGNNEQFF. CDR3 sequence (DNA): TGCGCCAGCAGCCAAGATCCTAGTGGCAACAATGAGCAGTTCTTC.

The gene calls are TRBV4-1 and TRBJ2-2; tentative D call: TRBD1 (6 bases). This CDR3 spans 13 amino acids. Between the trimmed V and J ends, which lost 4 bases and 7 bases, there was a span of 10 bases. Per germline, CDR1 MGHRA and CDR2 YSYEKL. The DNA of the CDR3 is TGCGCCAGCAGCCTCAGGGGTATCGGGGAGCTGTTTTTT. As protein: CASSLRGIGELFF.

This chain links TRBV5-1 with TRBJ2-1, with 9 bases lining up with TRBD2. V lost 0 bases, J lost 1 base, and 8 bases stayed unmatched. This CDR3 is built from 18 residues. The V gene's germline CDR1 is SGHRS and CDR2 YFSETQ. Here the CDR3 reads CASSLADSGSLSYNEQFF. The CDR3 region has the DNA TGCGCCAGCAGCTTGGCCGATAGCGGGAGTCTTTCCTACAATGAGCAGTTCTTC.

The V call is TRBV7-2, the J call TRBJ2-7; TRBD2 matches 15 bases. Germline V gene data show CDR1 as SGHTA and CDR2 as FQGNSA. V was pared by 5 bases and J by 4 bases, with 3 bases of the junction left unmatched. The CDR3 spans 15 residues. CDR3 sequence: CASSPGTSGRYEQYF. CDR3 coding DNA: TGTGCCAGCAGCCCCGGGACTAGCGGGAGGTACGAGCAGTACTTC.

In its sample, this clone was seen once. The chain has TRBV19 and TRBJ1-1; the D is unclear. Germline lookup yields CDR1 LNHDA and CDR2 SQIVND (reference sequence). The CDR3 is made up of 15 amino acids. Trimming pared 5 bases from V and 0 bases from J, leaving 13 bases between. CDR3 DNA: TGTGCCAGTAGTCCCAATGACGAGTTGAACACTGAAGCTTTCTTT. This sequence encodes CASSPNDELNTEAFF.

The rearrangement joins TRBV4-1 to TRBJ2-7; TRBD2 agrees at 7 bases. CDR1 MGHRA and CDR2 YSYEKL come from the germline V gene. V shed 1 base and J 10 bases; nucleotides not matched to a gene: 16. The CDR3 consists of 16 residues. Written as DNA, the CDR3 is TGCGCCAGCAGCCAAGTTGACACTTCTGGGACTAAACCTCAGTACTTC. It is translated as CASSQVDTSGTKPQYF.

The chain links TRBV10-3 to TRBJ2-7, with 13 bases that match TRBD2. Germline CDR1 ENHRY, CDR2 SYGVKD. The CDR3 loop spans 13 amino acids. J gave up 12 bases and V 5 bases, and 7 bases lay outside the gene matches. The CDR3 bases are TGTGCCATCAGTACCGGACTAGCGGGAGATCCGTACTTC. Encoded protein: CAISTGLAGDPYF.

The chain is built from TRBV11-3 and TRBJ1-1, with D unclear. The CDR3 spans 17 residues. V was clipped by 5 bases and J by 0 bases, with 19 bases between them. Germline loops: CDR1 SGHNT, CDR2 YENEEA. This CDR3 reads CASSPRHRTGVNTEAFF. For the CDR3, the DNA is TGTGCCAGCAGCCCTCGACACCGTACCGGAGTGAACACTGAAGCTTTCTTT.

J is TRBJ2-3 and V is TRBV19; no firm D call. Between the trimmed V and J ends, which lost 0 bases and 4 bases, there was a span of 8 bases. Germline V gene lookup returns CDR1 LNHDA and CDR2 SQIVND (reference sequence). The CDR3 has 14 amino acids. Written as DNA, the CDR3 is TGTGCCAGTAGTATAGATCCCGCGCCAGATACGCAGTATTTT. It yields the protein CASSIDPAPDTQYF. The whole variable domain, filled in from reference TRBV19 and TRBJ2-3, reads DGGITQSPKYLFRKEGQNVTLSCEQNLNHDAMYWYRQDPGQGLRLIYYSQIVNDFQKGDIAEGYSVSREKKESFPLTVTSAQKNPTAFYLCASSIDPAPDTQYFGPGTRLTVL.

The V and J genes are TRBV14 and TRBJ2-7; 7 bases map to TRBD1. CDR3 length: 14 amino acids. Germline V CDR1 and CDR2: SGHDN, FVKESK. With V trimmed by 2 bases and J by 3 bases, 4 bases remained unmatched. For the CDR3, the DNA is TGTGCCAGCAGCCAATTGACAGGGTTCTACGAGCAGTACTTC. Protein sequence: CASSQLTGFYEQYF.

The CDR3 bases are TGTGCCAGCAGTTCCCCTACAGAGCCGGGGGGTGACAATGAGCAGTTCTTC. Its protein is CASSSPTEPGGDNEQFF. The rearrangement joins TRBV27 to TRBJ2-1, with 7 bases fitting TRBD2. The CDR3 is 17 amino acids. Germline assignment: CDR1 MNHEY and CDR2 SMNVEV (reference sequence). Trimming took 4 bases from V and 5 from J; bases not matched to a gene: 14.

For the CDR3, the DNA is TGTGCCAGCAGCTTAACCGGGACTACCTACGAGCAGTACTTC. As protein: CASSLTGTTYEQYF. This sequence joins TRBV7-9 and TRBJ2-7, with 7 bases lining up with TRBD2. Trimming at V came to 2 bases and at J to 2 bases, leaving 3 bases not matched to a gene. This CDR3 is built from 14 residues. Germline CDR1 SEHNR, CDR2 FQNEAQ (reference sequence).

This rearrangement joins TRBV6-1 to TRBJ2-2, with D perhaps matching TRBD1 or TRBD2 (5 bases each). The CDR3 sequence is 18 residues long. The germline V gene has CDR1 MNHNS and CDR2 SASEGT. Between the trimmed V and J ends, which lost 2 bases and 6 bases, there was a span of 22 bases. The CDR3 is CASSERFGEGLGAGELFF. DNA for the CDR3: TGTGCCAGCAGTGAAAGATTTGGTGAGGGGTTAGGTGCCGGGGAGCTGTTTTTT.

The gene calls are TRBV15 and TRBJ2-1; D is possibly TRBD1 (6 bases). V was clipped by 2 bases and J by 8 bases, with 16 bases between them. The CDR3 length is 15 residues. The germline CDR1 and CDR2 sequences are LNHNV and YYDKDF (reference sequence). DNA for the CDR3: TGTGCCACCAGCAGATTAGTCACAGGGTTAGATGAGCAGTTCTTC. This sequence encodes CATSRLVTGLDEQFF.

The table lists this clone with a few counts. The same CDR3 arises from other DNA sequences in this sample as well. Here the CDR3 reads CASSLAGGELFF. CDR3 sequence (DNA): TGTGCCAGCAGCTTAGCCGGCGGGGAGCTGTTTTTT. The rearrangement links TRBV7-9 to TRBJ2-2; D gene unclear. The CDR3 length is 12 residues. CDR1 SEHNR and CDR2 FQNEAQ come from the germline V gene (reference sequence). V was cut by 0 bases and J by 7 bases, with 3 bases left in between.

The chain is built from TRBV7-9 and TRBJ2-5; maybe TRBD1 (5 bases). V was trimmed by 5 bases and J by 7 bases, leaving 17 bases between them. Germline-derived CDR1 and CDR2 are SEHNR and FQNEAQ (reference sequence). This CDR3 comprises 14 residues. The DNA for the CDR3 is TGTGCCAGCAGCCCAGGGCTAGGGTTTGGGACCCAGTACTTC. Amino acid sequence: CASSPGLGFGTQYF.

The chain links TRBV7-2 to TRBJ2-7; 9 bases fit TRBD2. V trimming: 8 bases; J trimming: 7 bases; junction bases outside the gene matches: 12. The CDR3 extends over 14 amino acids. CDR1 and CDR2 from the germline V gene are SGHTA and FQGNSA. The CDR3, as DNA: TGTGCCAGCCGCGGGGGGGAGGCCCCGTGGGAGCAGTACTTC. Its translation is CASRGGEAPWEQYF.

A single count supports this clone. CDR3 loop: CASSLINSVYEQYF. The CDR3, as DNA: TGTGCCAGCAGCTTGATTAACAGTGTCTACGAGCAGTACTTC. The chain links TRBV5-6 to TRBJ2-7; no definite D call. The CDR3 covers 14 residues. Germline assignment: CDR1 SGHDT and CDR2 YYEEEE. With 1 base removed from V and 3 bases from J, the gap between germline ends came to 11 bases.

This clone was recorded only once. The V gene is TRBV28, the J gene TRBJ1-1; D is perhaps TRBD1 (5 bases). Germline CDR1 is MDHEN and CDR2 is SYDVKM. The length of the CDR3 is 13 residues. The V gene lost 5 bases and the J gene lost 8 bases, with 15 bases spanning the gap. CDR3 sequence reads: CASSARGTTEAFF. The CDR3 DNA reads as TGTGCCAGCAGTGCGCGGGGCACCACAGAAGCTTTCTTT.

The rearrangement uses TRBV9 and TRBJ2-1, with no clear D. The germline V gene has CDR1 SGDLS and CDR2 YYNGEE. This CDR3 has 14 amino acids. V was cut by 0 bases and J by 7 bases, with 11 bases left in between. The CDR3 DNA sequence: TGTGCCAGCAGCGTAGGGGTAGGGTATAATGAGCAGTTCTTC. As protein: CASSVGVGYNEQFF.

This chain joins TRBV5-1 and TRBJ1-2; D is undetermined. The CDR3 is made up of 14 amino acids. CDR1 is SGHRS, CDR2 YFSETQ, per germline. Trimming stripped 6 bases from V and 0 bases from J, with 12 bases between. The CDR3 region is CASTLYGSNYGYTF. CDR3 DNA sequence: TGCGCCAGCACCCTCTACGGCTCTAACTATGGCTACACCTTC.